A single sample is the source of the 15 T cell receptor beta chains below, sequenced in a study of cytomegalovirus exposure and HLA in healthy donors. The PCR contained 60 Vbeta and 13 Jbeta primers. Sequencing used immunoSEQ multiplex PCR; TCRdb keeps in-frame clones, though not all of them. Of roughly 160,000 clones in the sample, almost 85% were seen once. The sequenced sample consisted of PBMCs. The source is a man aged 25-45 years in good health and CMV-seronegative.

This chain uses TRBV29-1 with TRBJ2-7; D perhaps matches TRBD1 (5 bases). This CDR3 contains 14 residues. CDR1 is SQVTM and CDR2 is ANQGSEA in the germline V gene. V was trimmed by 6 bases and J by 4 bases, leaving 19 bases between them. The chain's CDR3 is CSVGTPGKGYEQYF. For the CDR3, the DNA is TGCAGCGTAGGTACCCCAGGGAAGGGGTACGAGCAGTACTTC.

The chain employs TRBV10-3 and TRBJ2-1; 8 nucleotides agree with TRBD1. CDR1 and CDR2 from the germline V gene are ENHRY and SYGVKD. The CDR3 runs to 15 residues. V lost 11 bases to trimming and J lost 4 bases; unmatched junction nucleotides: 13. The CDR3 DNA sequence: TGTGCCTCAAACCAGGGGGCCGTGAATTACAATGAGCAGTTCTTC. This translates into CASNQGAVNYNEQFF.

The chain couples TRBV19 to TRBJ1-5, with a tentative D call TRBD1 (6 bases). This CDR3 is 13 amino acids long. Trimming cost V 3 bases and J 6 bases, with 9 bases left between them. The V gene's germline CDR1 is LNHDA and CDR2 SQIVND (reference sequence). The CDR3 region is CASSITGSQPQHF. Written as DNA, the CDR3 is TGTGCCAGTAGTATCACAGGGAGTCAGCCCCAGCATTTT.

This chain joins TRBV7-2 and TRBJ2-1, with 10 bases that match TRBD2. The CDR3 is 16 amino acids. Germline V gene sequence: CDR1 SGHTA, CDR2 FQGNSA. Germline trimming cut 7 bases from V and 5 bases from J; bases unmatched to any gene: 11. Written as DNA, the CDR3 is TGTGCCAGCACGAATGGACTAGCGGAAAAGGACAATGAGCAGTTCTTC. Translated: CASTNGLAEKDNEQFF.

This clone came up once. This CDR3 reads CASSLKRGTSTDTQYF. CDR3 nucleotides: TGTGCCAGCTCGCTGAAGCGGGGGACTAGCACAGATACGCAGTATTTT. The gene calls are TRBV18 and TRBJ2-3; the match to TRBD2 covers 8 bases. The junction had 8 bases not matched to a gene; V was cut back by 6 bases and J by 0 bases. Germline CDR1 reads KGHSH; CDR2 reads LQKENI. The CDR3 spans 16 residues.

The chain carries TRBV6-1 and TRBJ1-2; D uncertain. The CDR3 contains 13 residues. Trimming took 2 bases from V and 0 from J, leaving 4 bases between them. The germline V gene has CDR1 MNHNS and CDR2 SASEGT. The CDR3 DNA reads TGTGCCAGCAGTGAACCCTCTAACTATGGCTACACCTTC. This gives the protein CASSEPSNYGYTF.

V and J are TRBV6-1 and TRBJ2-1; 8 positions agree with TRBD2. Losses at the gene ends were 9 bases for V and 15 bases for J; bases not matched to a gene: 10. This CDR3 comprises 11 residues. Germline loops: CDR1 MNHNS, CDR2 SASEGT. The CDR3 protein is CASLEREIRFF. CDR3 nucleotides: TGTGCCAGTCTCGAGCGGGAGATTCGGTTCTTC.

The CDR3 region has the DNA TGTGCCAGCAGCTACTCAAAGAACACTGAAGCTTTCTTT. Protein product: CASSYSKNTEAFF. The genes are TRBV7-6 and TRBJ1-1; D gene uncertain. The germline V gene has CDR1 SGHVS and CDR2 FNYEAQ. CDR3 size: 13 residues. V was trimmed by 4 bases and J by 1 base, leaving 7 bases between them.

This chain connects TRBV5-4 to TRBJ2-5; D not certain. Germline-derived CDR1 and CDR2 are SGHNT and YYREEE (reference sequence). CDR3 length equals 15 residues. With 0 bases removed from V and 1 base from J, the gap between germline ends came to 10 bases. DNA of the CDR3: TGTGCCAGCAGCTTGGAGGAACAGATCCAAGAGACCCAGTACTTC. Translated: CASSLEEQIQETQYF.

The sample holds a few counts of this clone. The J gene is TRBJ2-1, the V gene TRBV7-6, with a weak D call TRBD1 (6 bases). CDR3 size: 14 residues. Per the germline V gene, CDR1 is SGHVS and CDR2 is FNYEAQ. V lost 3 bases and J lost 3, with 9 bases in between. CDR3: CASSLGQIYNEQFF. DNA of the CDR3: TGTGCCAGCAGCTTGGGACAAATCTACAATGAGCAGTTCTTC.

The chain uses TRBV6-5 and TRBJ2-3, with D hard to call. Germline CDR1 and CDR2: MNHEY and SVGAGI. V lost 3 bases, J lost 2 bases, and 9 bases lay in between. This CDR3 comprises 14 residues. CDR3 sequence: CASSYRFSTDTQYF. The CDR3 DNA is TGTGCCAGCAGTTATCGGTTTTCCACAGATACGCAGTATTTT.

CDR3 sequence (DNA): TGTGCCAGCAGTGACAGGGTGAATCAGCCCCAGCATTTT. Residues: CASSDRVNQPQHF. The chain carries TRBV6-5 and TRBJ1-5, with 7 bases identical to TRBD1. Germline loops: CDR1 MNHEY, CDR2 SVGAGI. This CDR3 is 13 amino acids long. The junction had 2 bases not matched to a gene; V was cut back by 5 bases and J by 4 bases.

This clone was seen more than once but under ten times. The chain uses TRBV6-5 and TRBJ2-5; TRBD2 might be the D (5 bases). This CDR3 is built from 13 residues. V shed 4 bases and J shed 2 bases, with 8 bases lying between them. CDR1 MNHEY and CDR2 SVGAGI come from the germline V gene. The CDR3 here is CASSWTSQETQYF. The CDR3 DNA follows: TGTGCCAGCAGTTGGACTTCGCAAGAGACCCAGTACTTC.

The rearrangement links TRBV6-5 to TRBJ2-7; 12 nucleotides agree with TRBD2. V trimming: 4 bases; J trimming: 0 bases; junction bases outside the gene matches: 4. The CDR3 loop spans 16 amino acids. Germline CDR1 MNHEY, CDR2 SVGAGI. CDR3 in amino acids: CASSFRLAGDSYEQYF. CDR3 nucleotides: TGTGCCAGCAGTTTCCGACTAGCGGGAGACTCCTACGAGCAGTACTTC.

The CDR3 coding sequence is TGTGCCAGCAGTGCCTGGGGGGGATTAGATACGCAGTATTTT. Protein product: CASSAWGGLDTQYF. V usage is TRBV6-1 and J usage is TRBJ2-3; 7 bases are shared with TRBD2. The germline CDR1 and CDR2 sequences are MNHNS and SASEGT. This CDR3 spans 14 amino acids. The V and J ends lost 4 bases and 5 bases, in that order; junction bases with no gene match: 6.